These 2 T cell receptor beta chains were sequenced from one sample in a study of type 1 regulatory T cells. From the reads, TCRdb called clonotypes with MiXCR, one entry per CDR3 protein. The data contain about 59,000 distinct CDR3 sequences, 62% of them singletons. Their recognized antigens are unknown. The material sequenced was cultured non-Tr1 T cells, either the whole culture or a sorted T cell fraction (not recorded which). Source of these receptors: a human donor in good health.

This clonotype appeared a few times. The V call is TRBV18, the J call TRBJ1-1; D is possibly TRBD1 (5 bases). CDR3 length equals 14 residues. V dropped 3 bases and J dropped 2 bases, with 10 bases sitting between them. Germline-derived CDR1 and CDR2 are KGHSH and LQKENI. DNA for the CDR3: TGTGCCAGCTCACCGGGACGGCTTAACACTGAAGCTTTCTTT. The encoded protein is CASSPGRLNTEAFF.

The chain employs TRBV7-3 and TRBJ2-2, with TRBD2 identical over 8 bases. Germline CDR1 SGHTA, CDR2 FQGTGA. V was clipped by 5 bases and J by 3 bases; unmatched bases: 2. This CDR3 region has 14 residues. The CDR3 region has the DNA TGTGCCAGCAGCAAACTAGCGGACACCGGGGAGCTGTTTTTT. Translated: CASSKLADTGELFF. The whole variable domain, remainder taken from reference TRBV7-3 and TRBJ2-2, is GAGVSQTPSNKVTEKGKYVELRCDPISGHTALYWYRQSLGQGPEFLIYFQGTGAADDSGLPNDRFFAVRPEGSVSTLKIQRTERGDSAVYLCASSKLADTGELFFGEGSRLTVL.